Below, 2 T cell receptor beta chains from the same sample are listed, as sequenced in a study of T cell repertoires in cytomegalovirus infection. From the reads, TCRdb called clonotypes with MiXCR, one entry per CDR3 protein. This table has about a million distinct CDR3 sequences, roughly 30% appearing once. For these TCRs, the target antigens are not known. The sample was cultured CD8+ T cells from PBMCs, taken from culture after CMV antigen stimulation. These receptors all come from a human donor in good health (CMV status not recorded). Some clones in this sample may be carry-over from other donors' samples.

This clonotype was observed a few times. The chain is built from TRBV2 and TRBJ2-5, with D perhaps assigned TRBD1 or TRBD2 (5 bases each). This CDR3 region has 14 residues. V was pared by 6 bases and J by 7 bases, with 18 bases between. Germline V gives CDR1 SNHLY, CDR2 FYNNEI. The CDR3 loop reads CASSPGAGLATQYF. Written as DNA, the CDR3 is TGTGCCAGCAGCCCCGGGGCAGGGTTGGCGACCCAGTACTTC.

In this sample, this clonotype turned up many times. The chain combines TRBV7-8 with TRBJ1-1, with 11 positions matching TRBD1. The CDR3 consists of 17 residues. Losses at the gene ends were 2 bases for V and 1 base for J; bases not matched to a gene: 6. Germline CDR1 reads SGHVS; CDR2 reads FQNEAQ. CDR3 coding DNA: TGTGCCAGCAGCTTACCAAGGGACAGGGGGGAGAACACTGAAGCTTTCTTT. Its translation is CASSLPRDRGENTEAFF.